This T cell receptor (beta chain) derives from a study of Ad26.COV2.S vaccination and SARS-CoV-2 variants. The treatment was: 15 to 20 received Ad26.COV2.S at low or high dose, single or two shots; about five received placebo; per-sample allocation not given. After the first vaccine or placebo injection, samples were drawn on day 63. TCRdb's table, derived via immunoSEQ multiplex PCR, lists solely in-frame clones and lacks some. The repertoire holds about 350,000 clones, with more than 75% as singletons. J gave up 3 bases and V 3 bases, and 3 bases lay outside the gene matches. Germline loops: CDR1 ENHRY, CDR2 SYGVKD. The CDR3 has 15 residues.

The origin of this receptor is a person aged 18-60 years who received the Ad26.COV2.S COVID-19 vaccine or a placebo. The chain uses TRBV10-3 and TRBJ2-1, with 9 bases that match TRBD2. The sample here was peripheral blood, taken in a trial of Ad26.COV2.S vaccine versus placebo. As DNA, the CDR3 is TGTGCCATCAGTGAAATAGCGGGAGACTACAATGAGCAGTTCTTC. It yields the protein CAISEIAGDYNEQFF.